One and the same sample provided the 22 T cell receptor beta chains below, sequenced in a study of control samples from healthy donors and cancer patients. The assay was immunoSEQ multiplex PCR, and TCRdb's table has in-frame clones only and misses some. The sample shows about 130,000 clones, 80% to 95% of them seen only once. The sequenced material came from PBMCs. These TCRs come from a man older than 75 with head and neck cancer.

The V call is TRBV30, the J call TRBJ1-5; D possibly corresponds to TRBD1 (5 bases). Germline CDR1 and CDR2: GTSNPN and SVGIG (reference sequence). The CDR3 is 15 amino acids. The V and J ends lost 3 bases and 4 bases respectively, with 16 bases between them. The CDR3, as DNA: TGTGCCTGGAGCAATACAGGCACATTGAATCAGCCCCAGCATTTT. This gives the protein CAWSNTGTLNQPQHF. Looking up the rest from reference TRBV30 and TRBJ1-5 gives the full variable domain: SQTIHQWPATLVQPVGSPLSLECTVEGTSNPNLYWYRQAAGRGLQLLFYSVGIGQISSEVPQNLSASRPQDRQFILSSKKLLLSDSGFYLCAWSNTGTLNQPQHFGDGTRLSIL.

The rearrangement links TRBV7-8 to TRBJ2-7; D is unresolved. Germline loops: CDR1 SGHVS, CDR2 FQNEAQ. CDR3 length: 16 residues. Trimming removed 1 base at V and 1 base at J, with 14 bases between. The CDR3: CASSLVGSAGSYEQYF. As DNA, the CDR3 is TGTGCCAGCAGCTTAGTGGGTTCGGCAGGATCCTACGAGCAGTACTTC.

This clone was recorded once. The chain is built from TRBV2 and TRBJ1-2, with TRBD1 as a possible D gene (5 bases). V was pared by 7 bases and J by 8 bases, with 20 bases between. Germline V lookup: CDR1 SNHLY, CDR2 FYNNEI. The CDR3 loop spans 14 amino acids. The CDR3 loop reads CASMGQPLFEGYTF. CDR3 DNA: TGTGCCAGCATGGGGCAGCCCCTTTTCGAAGGCTACACCTTC.

The chain has TRBV29-1 and TRBJ2-2, with D perhaps matching TRBD1 (5 bases). The V end lost 6 bases, the J end lost 7 bases, and 18 bases lay between the germline ends. The CDR3 length is 14 residues. CDR1 and CDR2 from the germline V gene are SQVTM and ANQGSEA. As DNA, the CDR3 is TGCAGCGTCCAGACCCCCAGGGTTAGCGGGGAGCTGTTTTTT. Translated: CSVQTPRVSGELFF.

The CDR3 sequence: CASSQDSTRGNQPQHF. The CDR3 nucleotides read TGCGCCAGCAGCCAAGATTCGACCAGGGGCAATCAGCCCCAGCATTTT. This chain connects TRBV4-3 to TRBJ1-5; D may be TRBD1 (5 bases). V dropped 0 bases and J dropped 2 bases, with 11 bases sitting between them. CDR1 is LGHNA and CDR2 is YSLEER in the germline V gene. The CDR3 length is 16 residues.

J is TRBJ2-3 and V is TRBV10-3, with no clear D. The CDR3 covers 15 residues. The V gene lost 3 bases and the J gene lost 6 bases, with 16 bases spanning the gap. Germline-derived CDR1 and CDR2 are ENHRY and SYGVKD. The CDR3 region has the DNA TGTGCCATCAGTGATCCTCGGGCTCAATCGGATACGCAGTATTTT. Its translation is CAISDPRAQSDTQYF.

This sequence joins TRBV7-2 and TRBJ1-2, with 9 positions matching TRBD1. The CDR3 runs to 14 residues. Germline V CDR1 and CDR2: SGHTA, FQGNSA. V dropped 7 bases and J dropped 5; count of bases not matched to a gene: 8. CDR3 sequence reads: CASTPGQGGYGYTF. DNA for the CDR3: TGTGCCAGCACCCCGGGACAGGGAGGATATGGCTACACCTTC.

With respect to this clone: The sample has other DNA sequences that encode this CDR3 too. The chain is built from TRBV5-1 and TRBJ1-3; TRBD1 aligns across 7 bases. The germline CDR1 and CDR2 sequences are SGHRS and YFSETQ. V was clipped by 0 bases and J by 2 bases; unmatched bases: 2. This CDR3 comprises 15 residues. CDR3 DNA: TGCGCCAGCAGCTTGGCCGGGACAGCTGGAAACACCATATATTTT. This codes for CASSLAGTAGNTIYF.

The chain joins TRBV4-2 to TRBJ2-7; 8 bases match TRBD2. V dropped 4 bases and J dropped 7; count of bases not matched to a gene: 18. The germline V gene encodes CDR1 LGHNA and CDR2 YNFKEQ. The CDR3 extends over 17 amino acids. The CDR3 DNA is TGTGCCAGCAGCCCGGTCGGTGAAGGGTACCCGGGGGGGGAGCAGTACTTC. Translated: CASSPVGEGYPGGEQYF.

This chain uses TRBV2 with TRBJ1-3, with 8 bases that match TRBD1. Germline values: CDR1 SNHLY, CDR2 FYNNEI. V was pared by 6 bases and J by 4 bases, with 5 bases of the junction left unmatched. The CDR3 is made up of 14 amino acids. CDR3 in DNA: TGTGCCAGCAGATTCACAGGGGGAGGAAACACCATATATTTT. Translation gives CASRFTGGGNTIYF.

The genes are TRBV5-1 and TRBJ2-7; 9 positions agree with TRBD1. The V and J ends lost 4 bases and 7 bases, in that order; junction bases with no gene match: 6. This CDR3 has 13 amino acids. The germline gives CDR1 SGHRS, CDR2 YFSETQ. CDR3 nucleotide sequence: TGCGCCAGCAGCCCACAGGGGGCGGGGGAGCAGTACTTC. Its translation is CASSPQGAGEQYF.

V usage is TRBV5-5 and J usage is TRBJ2-3, with D possibly matching TRBD2 (6 bases). V lost 1 base to trimming and J lost 6 bases, with 15 bases between them. The CDR3 is 15 residues long. Germline V gene lookup returns CDR1 SGHKS and CDR2 YYEKEE (reference sequence). The CDR3 DNA reads TGTGCCAGCAGCTTGCGGGGACTCCGTGGGGATACGCAGTATTTT. Translated, it gives CASSLRGLRGDTQYF.

This sequence joins TRBV29-1 and TRBJ1-5, with TRBD1 identical over 7 bases. Trimming at V came to 6 bases and at J to 8 bases, leaving 10 bases not matched to a gene. The CDR3 totals 13 residues. Germline CDR1 SQVTM, CDR2 ANQGSEA. The CDR3 nucleotides read TGCAGCGTCTCCAGGGGGGTAAGGGAGCCCCAGCATTTT. This encodes CSVSRGVREPQHF.

CDR3 sequence: CASSLGQQNRPNTEAFF. The CDR3, as DNA: TGTGCCAGCAGCTTGGGGCAGCAGAATCGACCGAACACTGAAGCTTTCTTT. The chain carries TRBV5-4 and TRBJ1-1; D gene unclear. V was shortened by 0 bases and J by 1 base, with 16 bases between the two germline ends. CDR1 SGHNT and CDR2 YYREEE come from the germline V gene (reference sequence). CDR3 length equals 17 residues.

The chain uses TRBV9 and TRBJ1-1; D is ambiguous. V was pared by 4 bases and J by 1 base, with 8 bases between. CDR1 is SGDLS and CDR2 is YYNGEE in the germline V gene. CDR3 length equals 13 residues. The CDR3 reads CASSPLQNTEAFF. The DNA for the CDR3 is TGTGCCAGCAGCCCCCTACAGAACACTGAAGCTTTCTTT.

The genes are TRBV19 and TRBJ2-2; possibly TRBD1 for D (6 bases). Trimming shortened V by 3 bases and J by 1 base, and 12 bases separated the two germline ends. The CDR3 length is 16 residues. Germline V lookup: CDR1 LNHDA, CDR2 SQIVND (reference sequence). This chain's CDR3 is CASSIGGYENTGELFF. CDR3 sequence (DNA): TGTGCCAGTAGTATTGGGGGCTATGAGAACACCGGGGAGCTGTTTTTT.

CDR3 amino acids: CASSFRASPLHF. The CDR3, as DNA: TGTGCCAGCAGTTTCAGGGCTTCACCCCTCCACTTT. The V and J genes are TRBV6-5 and TRBJ1-6; D is perhaps TRBD1 (5 bases). The germline V gene has CDR1 MNHEY and CDR2 SVGAGI. The CDR3 contains 12 residues. V was trimmed by 4 bases and J by 9 bases, leaving 7 bases between them.

The chain is built from TRBV12-5 and TRBJ2-5, with 7 bases that match TRBD1. Per germline, CDR1 LGHNT and CDR2 FRNRAP. The CDR3 is 14 amino acids. The junction had 3 bases not matched to a gene; V was cut back by 1 base and J by 4 bases. CDR3 region: CASGLGTGAETQYF. For the CDR3, the DNA is TGTGCTAGTGGTTTGGGTACAGGGGCAGAGACCCAGTACTTC.

This chain uses TRBV5-1 with TRBJ1-1; D is undetermined. The CDR3 totals 14 residues. V dropped 0 bases and J dropped 1 base, with 7 bases sitting between them. Germline loops: CDR1 SGHRS, CDR2 YFSETQ. Here the CDR3 reads CASSLAGRNTEAFF. The CDR3 coding sequence is TGCGCCAGCAGCTTGGCCGGTAGGAACACTGAAGCTTTCTTT. Filled out from reference TRBV5-1 and TRBJ1-1, the complete variable domain reads KAGVTQTPRYLIKTRGQQVTLSCSPISGHRSVSWYQQTPGQGLQFLFEYFSETQRNKGNFPGRFSGRQFSNSRSEMNVSTLELGDSALYLCASSLAGRNTEAFFGQGTRLTVV.

This rearrangement joins TRBV30 to TRBJ2-7; the D is unclear. V shed 0 bases and J shed 2 bases, with 11 bases lying between them. The CDR3 has 14 amino acids. Germline V gene sequence: CDR1 GTSNPN, CDR2 SVGIG (reference sequence). The CDR3 here is CAWSVLSSTYEQYF. CDR3 nucleotide sequence: TGTGCCTGGAGTGTACTGTCCTCAACCTACGAGCAGTACTTC.

The chain has TRBV7-2 and TRBJ2-1; 9 positions match TRBD1. The CDR3 extends over 19 amino acids. V was pared by 3 bases and J by 1 base, with 13 bases of the junction left unmatched. Looked up from germline, CDR1 is SGHTA and CDR2 is FQGNSA. The CDR3 DNA is TGTGCCAGCAGCTTCCCGCTAGAAACAGGGGGCAATTCCTACAATGAGCAGTTCTTC. Translating it yields CASSFPLETGGNSYNEQFF.

This clone was seen once. This sequence joins TRBV5-1 and TRBJ1-4; D remains unclear. V was cut by 0 bases and J by 6 bases, with 9 bases left in between. The germline CDR1 and CDR2 sequences are SGHRS and YFSETQ. The CDR3 is 14 amino acids. The CDR3 protein is CASSLDGEDEKLFF. The CDR3 DNA reads TGCGCCAGCAGCTTGGACGGAGAGGATGAAAAACTGTTTTTT. Based on the CDR3 plus reference TRBV5-1 and TRBJ1-4, the full variable domain is KAGVTQTPRYLIKTRGQQVTLSCSPISGHRSVSWYQQTPGQGLQFLFEYFSETQRNKGNFPGRFSGRQFSNSRSEMNVSTLELGDSALYLCASSLDGEDEKLFFGSGTQLSVL.